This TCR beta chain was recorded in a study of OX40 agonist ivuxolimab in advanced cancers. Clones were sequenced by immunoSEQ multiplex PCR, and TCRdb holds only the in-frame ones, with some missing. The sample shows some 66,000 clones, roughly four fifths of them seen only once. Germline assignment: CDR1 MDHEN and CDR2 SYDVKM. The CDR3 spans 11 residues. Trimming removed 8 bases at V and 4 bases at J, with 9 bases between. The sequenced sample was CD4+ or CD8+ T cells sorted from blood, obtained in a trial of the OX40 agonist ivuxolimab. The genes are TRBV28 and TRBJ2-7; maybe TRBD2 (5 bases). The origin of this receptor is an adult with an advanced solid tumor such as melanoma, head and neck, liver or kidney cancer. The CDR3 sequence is CASQRTYEQYF. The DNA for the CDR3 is TGTGCCAGCCAGAGGACTTACGAGCAGTACTTC.